These 29 T cell receptor beta chains originate from one sample sequenced in a study of blood T cell repertoires in COVID-19. Only in-frame clones appear in the TCRdb table, and some are missing; sequencing was by immunoSEQ multiplex PCR. The sample includes a few hundred thousand clones, roughly 87% of them seen just once. The sample consisted of PBMCs or T cells enriched from blood (not recorded which). Receptors were obtained from a young woman who had recovered from COVID-19.

The chain is built from TRBV6-5 and TRBJ2-2, with D possibly TRBD1 on 6 matching bases. Germline CDR1 reads MNHEY; CDR2 reads SVGAGI. This CDR3 is 15 amino acids long. V lost 5 bases and J 4 bases, leaving 14 bases between the germline ends. The CDR3 DNA follows: TGTGCCAGCAGTCCCATACAGGGTCGCACCGGGGAGCTGTTTTTT. It codes for CASSPIQGRTGELFF.

The chain has TRBV11-2 and TRBJ1-2, with unresolved D. Between the trimmed V and J ends, which lost 1 base and 3 bases, there was a span of 9 bases. Germline lookup yields CDR1 SGHAT and CDR2 FQNNGV. The CDR3 runs to 14 residues. CDR3 sequence reads: CASSLVDTYYGYTF. The CDR3 DNA reads TGTGCCAGCAGCTTAGTCGACACCTACTATGGCTACACCTTC.

The rearrangement joins TRBV9 to TRBJ2-7; a possible D gene is TRBD1 (6 bases). The germline V gene has CDR1 SGDLS and CDR2 YYNGEE. The CDR3 spans 18 residues. V shed 0 bases and J shed 0 bases, with 19 bases lying between them. The CDR3 reads CASSVGYGGGPSSYEQYF. CDR3 DNA sequence: TGTGCCAGCAGCGTAGGGTATGGGGGCGGCCCCTCCTCCTACGAGCAGTACTTC. Using reference TRBV9 and TRBJ2-7 for the parts outside the CDR3, the full variable domain is DSGVTQTPKHLITATGQRVTLRCSPRSGDLSVYWYQQSLDQGLQFLIQYYNGEERAKGNILERFSAQQFPDLHSELNLSSLELGDSALYFCASSVGYGGGPSSYEQYFGPGTRLTVT.

V and J are TRBV24-1 and TRBJ2-3, with D perhaps TRBD2 (6 bases). Germline V gene data show CDR1 as KGHDR and CDR2 as SFDVKD. This CDR3 comprises 16 residues. V was trimmed by 6 bases and J by 5 bases, leaving 20 bases between them. The CDR3 region has the DNA TGTGCCACCAGTATCACGGGACGGGGGTCCGGAGATACGCAGTATTTT. This encodes CATSITGRGSGDTQYF.

The V gene is TRBV27, the J gene TRBJ2-2; D is uncertain. V lost 7 bases, J lost 1 base, and 4 bases lay in between. Germline V lookup: CDR1 MNHEY, CDR2 SMNVEV (reference sequence). The CDR3 is 12 amino acids. The CDR3 DNA reads TGTGCCAGCACCGGGAACACCGGGGAGCTGTTTTTT. Translating it yields CASTGNTGELFF.

The rearrangement uses TRBV7-9 and TRBJ1-1, with unresolved D. This CDR3 is built from 13 residues. Trimming took off 4 bases at V and 4 bases at J, with 10 bases between the two ends. Germline V CDR1 and CDR2: SEHNR, FQNEAQ (reference sequence). The DNA for the CDR3 is TGTGCCAGCAGCTCGCTTGAGTTCACTGAAGCTTTCTTT. It encodes CASSSLEFTEAFF.

This sequence joins TRBV6-5 and TRBJ1-1; a weak D match, TRBD1 (6 bases). Germline assignment: CDR1 MNHEY and CDR2 SVGAGI. Trimming pared 6 bases from V and 8 bases from J, leaving 13 bases between. The CDR3 runs 12 residues. The CDR3 here is CASRLSGEEAFF. The CDR3 region has the DNA TGTGCCAGCAGGTTATCAGGGGAAGAAGCTTTCTTT.

The CDR3 DNA is TGCGCCAGCAGCTTAAGCCGGACAGGGGGCGAGCAGTACTTC. Its protein is CASSLSRTGGEQYF. The chain has TRBV5-1 and TRBJ2-7; TRBD1 matches at 10 bases. V trimming: 2 bases; J trimming: 6 bases; junction bases outside the gene matches: 5. The CDR3 has 14 amino acids. Germline CDR1 reads SGHRS; CDR2 reads YFSETQ.

The chain couples TRBV6-1 to TRBJ1-5, with 10 bases aligning to TRBD1. This CDR3 spans 19 amino acids. CDR1 MNHNS and CDR2 SASEGT come from the germline V gene. The V and J ends lost 3 bases and 2 bases, in that order; junction bases with no gene match: 13. The CDR3 spells CASSDAGTGVYIGNQPQHF. CDR3 DNA: TGTGCCAGCAGTGATGCCGGGACAGGGGTTTATATAGGCAATCAGCCCCAGCATTTT.

The J gene is TRBJ2-5, the V gene TRBV11-2; possible D gene TRBD2, 5 bases. The CDR3 loop spans 11 amino acids. V gave up 5 bases and J gave up 9 bases, with 10 bases separating them. CDR1 is SGHAT and CDR2 is FQNNGV in the germline V gene. CDR3 residues: CASSPQRSQYF. The DNA for the CDR3 is TGTGCCAGCAGCCCCCAGCGGTCCCAGTACTTC.

The chain carries TRBV7-8 and TRBJ1-2; 10 bases align to TRBD1. This CDR3 is 16 amino acids long. Losses at the gene ends were 7 bases for V and 2 bases for J; bases not matched to a gene: 10. Per germline, CDR1 SGHVS and CDR2 FQNEAQ. The CDR3 protein is CASISSPGQGNYGYTF. CDR3 coding DNA: TGTGCCAGCATATCAAGCCCGGGACAGGGGAACTATGGCTACACCTTC.

The gene calls are TRBV11-2 and TRBJ2-7, with D maybe TRBD2 (5 bases). The CDR3 is made up of 14 amino acids. Looked up from germline, CDR1 is SGHAT and CDR2 is FQNNGV. V lost 1 base, J lost 4 bases, and 11 bases lay in between. CDR3 region: CASSLGSGIYEQYF. DNA of the CDR3: TGTGCCAGCAGCTTAGGGTCGGGGATATACGAGCAGTACTTC. Filled out from reference TRBV11-2 and TRBJ2-7, the complete variable domain reads EAGVAQSPRYKIIEKRQSVAFWCNPISGHATLYWYQQILGQGPKLLIQFQNNGVVDDSQLPKDRFSAERLKGVDSTLKIQPAKLEDSAVYLCASSLGSGIYEQYFGPGTRLTVT.

This chain uses TRBV19 with TRBJ2-3; 8 nucleotides line up with TRBD2. The germline V gene has CDR1 LNHDA and CDR2 SQIVND (reference sequence). The V gene end was trimmed by 5 bases and the J gene end by 3 bases; junction bases not matched to a gene: 4. CDR3 length equals 14 residues. The CDR3 DNA reads TGTGCCAGTAGTCCAGGGACTAGTACAGATACGCAGTATTTT. It translates to CASSPGTSTDTQYF.

With regard to this clone: A read error may produce the germline difference seen at one junction end. This chain joins TRBV7-2 and TRBJ2-3; 11 nucleotides agree with TRBD2. Germline assignment: CDR1 SGHTA and CDR2 FQGNSA. The CDR3 runs to 16 residues. The CDR3 sequence is CASSVAGGISTDTQYF. The CDR3 DNA reads as TGTGCCAGCAGCGTAGCGGGGGGGATTTCCACAGATACGCAGTATTTT.

V gene TRBV7-3 combines with J gene TRBJ2-3; 11 bases are a match to TRBD2. Germline values: CDR1 SGHTA, CDR2 FQGTGA. V lost 3 bases, J lost 2 bases, and 7 bases stayed unmatched. CDR3 length: 17 amino acids. CDR3 sequence reads: CASSFRLAGSVTDTQYF. As DNA, the CDR3 is TGTGCCAGCAGCTTCCGACTAGCGGGGTCGGTCACAGATACGCAGTATTTT.

The J gene is TRBJ1-1, the V gene TRBV7-9, with D unresolved. The V gene lost 8 bases and the J gene lost 2 bases, with 21 bases spanning the gap. CDR1 and CDR2 (germline): SEHNR, FQNEAQ (reference sequence). The CDR3 is 16 residues long. This CDR3 reads CASGAERARLNTEAFF. CDR3 DNA sequence: TGTGCCAGCGGAGCAGAGAGGGCACGCTTAAACACTGAAGCTTTCTTT.

Only one count was recorded for this clone. The V gene is TRBV6-1, the J gene TRBJ1-4; 8 nucleotides match TRBD1. Per the germline V gene, CDR1 is MNHNS and CDR2 is SASEGT. The V gene end was trimmed by 2 bases and the J gene end by 0 bases; junction bases not matched to a gene: 8. This CDR3 has 18 amino acids. Written as DNA, the CDR3 is TGTGCCAGCAGTGAATCGTGGACAGGGTATTCAACTAATGAAAAACTGTTTTTT. Translating gives CASSESWTGYSTNEKLFF.

The V call is TRBV28, the J call TRBJ1-2, with 9 bases aligning to TRBD1. V shed 5 bases, J shed 6 bases, and the junction held 7 bases outside the gene matches. This CDR3 has 14 residues. Germline assignment: CDR1 MDHEN and CDR2 SYDVKM. The chain's CDR3 is CASSPGQGFHGYTF. CDR3 sequence (DNA): TGTGCCAGCAGTCCAGGACAGGGGTTTCATGGCTACACCTTC.

The genes are TRBV6-5 and TRBJ2-1; TRBD1 matches 9 bases. In germline, CDR1 is MNHEY, CDR2 SVGAGI. The CDR3 contains 14 residues. J gave up 7 bases and V 4 bases, and 5 bases lay outside the gene matches. The CDR3 loop reads CASSSGTGLNEQFF. CDR3 in DNA: TGTGCCAGCAGTTCCGGGACAGGGCTGAATGAGCAGTTCTTC.

This clone was counted between two and nine times. The V call is TRBV4-2, the J call TRBJ2-2, with TRBD1 as a possible D gene (5 bases). Germline CDR1 is LGHNA and CDR2 is YNFKEQ. V was trimmed by 4 bases and J by 0 bases, leaving 12 bases between them. The CDR3 covers 16 residues. The CDR3 protein is CASSRQTFANTGELFF. In DNA form, the CDR3 reads TGTGCCAGCAGCCGACAGACATTCGCGAACACCGGGGAGCTGTTTTTT.

The rearrangement uses TRBV19 and TRBJ2-7; 7 bases match TRBD1. The germline V gene encodes CDR1 LNHDA and CDR2 SQIVND (reference sequence). The CDR3 totals 15 residues. The V segment lost 3 bases and the J segment 0 bases; nucleotides outside the gene matches: 5. CDR3 sequence reads: CASSIQTGNSYEQYF. DNA for the CDR3: TGTGCCAGTAGTATCCAGACAGGGAACTCCTACGAGCAGTACTTC.

This chain's CDR3 is CATSDSGGSGETQYF. CDR3 nucleotides: TGTGCCACCAGTGATTCGGGGGGGTCCGGAGAGACCCAGTACTTC. The chain carries TRBV24-1 and TRBJ2-5, with 8 bases aligning to TRBD2. Germline V gene data show CDR1 as KGHDR and CDR2 as SFDVKD. The CDR3 runs to 15 residues. V shed 2 bases, J shed 4 bases, and the junction held 5 bases outside the gene matches.

The CDR3 DNA reads TGTGCCAGTAGTGAGGGGGCGCAGGGCTACACCTTC. It translates to CASSEGAQGYTF. The chain is built from TRBV19 and TRBJ1-2, with 7 bases lining up with TRBD1. Germline CDR1 reads LNHDA; CDR2 reads SQIVND (reference sequence). The trim removed 5 bases at V and 8 bases at J, leaving 5 bases unmatched. This CDR3 spans 12 amino acids.

The rearrangement links TRBV30 to TRBJ1-1; maybe TRBD1 (5 bases). Per germline, CDR1 GTSNPN and CDR2 SVGIG (reference sequence). V lost 5 bases, J lost 1 base, and 8 bases lay in between. The CDR3 loop spans 12 amino acids. The CDR3 spells CAWDQGNTEAFF. The DNA for the CDR3 is TGTGCCTGGGATCAGGGGAACACTGAAGCTTTCTTT.

The gene calls are TRBV10-1 and TRBJ1-6, with 9 bases that match TRBD1. CDR3 length equals 15 residues. Germline-derived CDR1 and CDR2 are WNHNN and SYGVQD (reference sequence). The junction had 2 bases not matched to a gene; V was cut back by 6 bases and J by 2 bases. CDR3 residues: CASRYRGPYNSPLHF. CDR3 sequence (DNA): TGCGCCAGCAGATACAGGGGGCCCTATAATTCACCCCTCCACTTT.

The V call is TRBV5-1, the J call TRBJ2-7, with 7 bases fitting TRBD1. J was trimmed by 1 base and V by 4 bases; bases with no gene match: 5. The germline gives CDR1 SGHRS, CDR2 YFSETQ. The CDR3 is made up of 14 amino acids. The DNA for the CDR3 is TGCGCCAGCAGCCCAGGACAGGCATCCTACGAGCAGTACTTC. Protein product: CASSPGQASYEQYF. Full variable domain (rest looked up from reference TRBV5-1 and TRBJ2-7): KAGVTQTPRYLIKTRGQQVTLSCSPISGHRSVSWYQQTPGQGLQFLFEYFSETQRNKGNFPGRFSGRQFSNSRSEMNVSTLELGDSALYLCASSPGQASYEQYFGPGTRLTVT.

The chain uses TRBV2 and TRBJ1-5; 10 bases agree with TRBD1. V shed 6 bases and J 3 bases; nucleotides not matched to a gene: 8. Germline V gives CDR1 SNHLY, CDR2 FYNNEI. The CDR3 covers 16 residues. CDR3 coding DNA: TGTGCCAGCAGGACAGGGGGCGGTTGGGACAATCAGCCCCAGCATTTT. This gives the protein CASRTGGGWDNQPQHF.

The sample holds many counts of this clone. The rearrangement links TRBV4-2 to TRBJ2-3, with 13 positions matching TRBD2. V shed 1 base and J 2 bases; nucleotides not matched to a gene: 6. CDR3 length: 18 residues. Germline V CDR1 and CDR2: LGHNA, YNFKEQ. This CDR3 reads CASSQGLAGGGNTDTQYF. Written as DNA, the CDR3 is TGTGCCAGCAGCCAAGGACTAGCGGGAGGCGGGAACACAGATACGCAGTATTTT.

CDR3: CAISGGGQGNYGYTF. For the CDR3, the DNA is TGTGCCATCAGTGGTGGAGGACAGGGGAACTATGGCTACACCTTC. The chain links TRBV10-3 to TRBJ1-2; the match to TRBD1 covers 9 bases. V trimming: 4 bases; J trimming: 2 bases; junction bases outside the gene matches: 5. This CDR3 has 15 amino acids. Germline assignment: CDR1 ENHRY and CDR2 SYGVKD.